Listed below are T cell receptor beta chains from one sample, sequenced in a study of blood T cell repertoires in COVID-19. Sequencing used immunoSEQ multiplex PCR; TCRdb keeps in-frame clones, though not all of them. Seen here are 190,000 or so clones, approximately 88% observed once, and the top ten hold approximately 8%. Specimen: PBMCs or T cells enriched from blood (not recorded which). The receptors derive from a woman under 30 who had recovered from COVID-19. The CDR3 runs from the conserved cysteine through the conserved F or W. Each record gives: J gene, V gene, clone size, D gene, CDR3 protein, CDR3 DNA. A D gene is named only where the DNA matches it firmly. Where a row states a size, it is once, few, many or the class of an expanded clone; other rows omit it.

j_call: TRBJ1-1; v_call: TRBV6-5; clone_size: NA; d_call: TRBD1; cdr3_aa: CASSYWTGPNTEAFF; cdr3_nt: TGTGCCAGCAGTTATTGGACAGGCCCAAACACTGAAGCTTTCTTT
j_call: TRBJ1-1; v_call: TRBV19; clone_size: NA; d_call: NA; cdr3_aa: CASILGGTEAFF; cdr3_nt: TGTGCCAGTATTCTAGGTGGAACTGAAGCTTTCTTT
j_call: TRBJ2-5; v_call: TRBV9; clone_size: NA; d_call: NA; cdr3_aa: CASSRTQGRETQYF; cdr3_nt: TGTGCCAGCAGCCGAACCCAGGGTCGGGAGACCCAGTACTTC
j_call: TRBJ1-2; v_call: TRBV20-1; clone_size: NA; d_call: NA; cdr3_aa: CSARARYGYTF; cdr3_nt: TGCAGTGCTAGGGCCCGATATGGCTACACCTTC
j_call: TRBJ2-5; v_call: TRBV4-1; clone_size: few; d_call: TRBD2; cdr3_aa: CASSQVRMGGGIGETQYF; cdr3_nt: TGCGCCAGCAGCCAAGTCCGTATGGGGGGGGGAATCGGAGAGACCCAGTACTTC
j_call: TRBJ2-3; v_call: TRBV6-1; clone_size: NA; d_call: NA; cdr3_aa: CASSDRLVTQYF; cdr3_nt: TGTGCCAGCAGTGATAGACTAGTTACGCAGTATTTT
j_call: TRBJ2-7; v_call: TRBV27; clone_size: NA; d_call: NA; cdr3_aa: CASSLSPGIGYEQYF; cdr3_nt: TGTGCCAGCAGTTTATCGCCGGGAATAGGATACGAGCAGTACTTC
j_call: TRBJ1-1; v_call: TRBV9; clone_size: NA; d_call: NA; cdr3_aa: CASSVGGGMNTEAFF; cdr3_nt: TGTGCCAGCAGCGTAGGGGGAGGGATGAACACTGAAGCTTTCTTT
j_call: TRBJ1-4; v_call: TRBV10-3; clone_size: NA; d_call: TRBD1; cdr3_aa: CAISDSGTGDEKLFF; cdr3_nt: TGTGCCATCAGTGATTCTGGGACAGGGGATGAAAAACTGTTTTTT
j_call: TRBJ2-7; v_call: TRBV25-1; clone_size: NA; d_call: TRBD2; cdr3_aa: CASSEFGGGLYEQYF; cdr3_nt: TGTGCCAGCAGTGAATTCGGGGGGGGCCTCTACGAGCAGTACTTC
j_call: TRBJ1-5; v_call: TRBV4-2; clone_size: NA; d_call: TRBD1; cdr3_aa: CASSQDGQGHQPQHF; cdr3_nt: TGTGCCAGCAGCCAAGATGGACAGGGACACCAGCCCCAGCATTTT
j_call: TRBJ2-7; v_call: TRBV12-3/TRBV12-4; clone_size: NA; d_call: NA; cdr3_aa: CASSLAVYEQYF; cdr3_nt: TGTGCCAGCAGTTTGGCGGTCTACGAGCAGTACTTC
j_call: TRBJ1-1; v_call: TRBV18; clone_size: NA; d_call: NA; cdr3_aa: CASSSGGRGMTEAFF; cdr3_nt: TGTGCCAGCTCATCCGGGGGGAGGGGCATGACTGAAGCTTTCTTT
j_call: TRBJ2-7; v_call: TRBV7-9; clone_size: NA; d_call: TRBD1; cdr3_aa: CASSATTGDEQYF; cdr3_nt: TGTGCCAGCAGCGCTACAACAGGGGACGAGCAGTACTTC
j_call: TRBJ2-7; v_call: TRBV11-2; clone_size: NA; d_call: TRBD1; cdr3_aa: CASSLGDSPYEQYF; cdr3_nt: TGTGCCAGCAGCTTAGGGGACAGTCCCTACGAGCAGTACTTC
j_call: TRBJ1-5; v_call: TRBV7-2; clone_size: NA; d_call: NA; cdr3_aa: CASSFGTLSNQPQHF; cdr3_nt: TGTGCCAGCAGCTTCGGGACACTTAGCAATCAGCCCCAGCATTTT
j_call: TRBJ2-2; v_call: TRBV7-9; clone_size: NA; d_call: TRBD2; cdr3_aa: CASSHKTSGAAGELFF; cdr3_nt: TGTGCCAGCAGCCACAAGACTAGCGGGGCCGCCGGGGAGCTGTTTTTT
j_call: TRBJ2-5; v_call: TRBV9; clone_size: NA; d_call: TRBD1; cdr3_aa: CASSGGQGTETQYF; cdr3_nt: TGTGCCAGCAGCGGAGGACAGGGGACAGAGACCCAGTACTTC
j_call: TRBJ2-5; v_call: TRBV4-1; clone_size: once; d_call: NA; cdr3_aa: CASSQGRGGQETQYF; cdr3_nt: TGCGCCAGCAGCCAAGGTAGAGGGGGCCAAGAGACCCAGTACTTC
j_call: TRBJ1-6; v_call: TRBV5-1; clone_size: NA; d_call: NA; cdr3_aa: CASSLYSRGGSPLHF; cdr3_nt: TGCGCCAGCAGCTTGTATTCCCGAGGGGGTTCACCCCTCCACTTT
j_call: TRBJ2-1; v_call: TRBV6-5; clone_size: NA; d_call: TRBD2; cdr3_aa: CASSYDGGALYNEQFF; cdr3_nt: TGTGCCAGCAGTTACGACGGGGGGGCCTTATACAATGAGCAGTTCTTC
j_call: TRBJ2-6; v_call: TRBV6-5; clone_size: NA; d_call: NA; cdr3_aa: CASSYNTASGANVLTF; cdr3_nt: TGTGCCAGCAGTTACAATACAGCCTCTGGGGCCAACGTCCTGACTTTC
j_call: TRBJ2-7; v_call: TRBV9; clone_size: NA; d_call: NA; cdr3_aa: CASSETTGWGYEQYF; cdr3_nt: TGTGCCAGCAGCGAGACAACAGGGTGGGGCTACGAGCAGTACTTC
j_call: TRBJ1-4; v_call: TRBV7-7; clone_size: NA; d_call: TRBD1; cdr3_aa: CASSPGTGREKLFF; cdr3_nt: TGTGCCAGCAGCCCCGGGACAGGGAGGGAAAAACTGTTTTTT
j_call: TRBJ1-5; v_call: TRBV4-2; clone_size: NA; d_call: TRBD1; cdr3_aa: CASSQTGGEQPQHF; cdr3_nt: TGTGCCAGCAGCCAGACAGGGGGCGAGCAGCCCCAGCATTTT
j_call: TRBJ2-5; v_call: TRBV9; clone_size: NA; d_call: NA; cdr3_aa: CASSEGDYNKETQYF; cdr3_nt: TGTGCCAGCAGCGAGGGGGACTATAACAAAGAGACCCAGTACTTC
j_call: TRBJ1-6; v_call: TRBV30; clone_size: NA; d_call: TRBD1; cdr3_aa: CAWRSGQGRSPLHF; cdr3_nt: TGTGCCTGGAGGTCGGGACAGGGCAGGTCACCCCTCCACTTT
j_call: TRBJ1-3; v_call: TRBV6-5; clone_size: NA; d_call: NA; cdr3_aa: CASSYGQGNSGNTIYF; cdr3_nt: TGTGCCAGCAGTTACGGGCAGGGCAACTCTGGAAACACCATATATTTT
j_call: TRBJ2-7; v_call: TRBV5-1; clone_size: NA; d_call: NA; cdr3_aa: CASSPDKYEQYF; cdr3_nt: TGCGCCAGCAGCCCGGACAAGTACGAGCAGTACTTC
j_call: TRBJ2-7; v_call: TRBV9; clone_size: NA; d_call: TRBD1; cdr3_aa: CASSAGDRGTYEQYF; cdr3_nt: TGTGCCAGCAGCGCCGGGGACAGGGGCACCTACGAGCAGTACTTC
j_call: TRBJ1-1; v_call: TRBV30; clone_size: NA; d_call: NA; cdr3_aa: CAWSPPDTEAFF; cdr3_nt: TGTGCCTGGAGCCCTCCCGACACTGAAGCTTTCTTT
j_call: TRBJ1-2; v_call: TRBV12-3/TRBV12-4; clone_size: NA; d_call: NA; cdr3_aa: CASTTIEDTATF; cdr3_nt: TGTGCCAGCACCACTATTGAGGACACTGCGACGTTC
j_call: TRBJ1-2; v_call: TRBV4-2; clone_size: NA; d_call: TRBD1; cdr3_aa: CASSQDRTGDGYTF; cdr3_nt: TGTGCCAGCAGCCAAGATAGGACAGGGGATGGCTACACCTTC
j_call: TRBJ2-3; v_call: TRBV5-1; clone_size: NA; d_call: TRBD1; cdr3_aa: CASSSGTGGYTDTQYF; cdr3_nt: TGCGCCAGCAGCTCAGGGACAGGGGGGTACACAGATACGCAGTATTTT
j_call: TRBJ1-2; v_call: TRBV10-2; clone_size: NA; d_call: NA; cdr3_aa: CASSTSRRSSGYGYTF; cdr3_nt: TGCGCCAGCTCAACCTCACGAAGATCGTCGGGGTATGGCTACACCTTC
j_call: TRBJ2-7; v_call: TRBV3-1/TRBV3-2; clone_size: NA; d_call: NA; cdr3_aa: CASSQGDGTTDEQYF; cdr3_nt: TGTGCCAGCAGCCAGGGCGACGGGACAACGGACGAGCAGTACTTC
j_call: TRBJ2-5; v_call: TRBV5-1; clone_size: NA; d_call: NA; cdr3_aa: CASSLRQGQETQYF; cdr3_nt: TGCGCCAGCAGCTTGAGGCAGGGCCAAGAGACCCAGTACTTC
j_call: TRBJ2-1; v_call: TRBV9; clone_size: NA; d_call: NA; cdr3_aa: CASSIRLNNEQFF; cdr3_nt: TGTGCCAGCAGTATCAGGCTAAACAATGAGCAGTTCTTC
j_call: TRBJ2-5; v_call: TRBV24-1; clone_size: NA; d_call: TRBD1; cdr3_aa: CATSDLTGGSETQYF; cdr3_nt: TGTGCCACCAGTGATTTGACAGGGGGTTCAGAGACCCAGTACTTC
j_call: TRBJ2-3; v_call: TRBV19; clone_size: few; d_call: NA; cdr3_aa: CASSMVFGGITDTQYF; cdr3_nt: TGTGCCAGTAGTATGGTTTTCGGAGGAATCACAGATACGCAGTATTTT
j_call: TRBJ1-6; v_call: TRBV12-3/TRBV12-4; clone_size: NA; d_call: NA; cdr3_aa: CASFLGGNSPLHF; cdr3_nt: TGTGCCAGCTTCCTAGGGGGTAATTCACCCCTCCACTTT
j_call: TRBJ1-1; v_call: TRBV5-4; clone_size: NA; d_call: TRBD1; cdr3_aa: CASSPQTGVAFF; cdr3_nt: TGTGCCAGCAGCCCGCAGACAGGGGTCGCTTTCTTT
j_call: TRBJ2-7; v_call: TRBV28; clone_size: NA; d_call: TRBD2; cdr3_aa: CASSRGTSGGMAYEQYF; cdr3_nt: TGTGCCAGCAGCAGGGGGACTAGCGGGGGTATGGCCTACGAGCAGTACTTC
j_call: TRBJ2-3; v_call: TRBV4-2; clone_size: NA; d_call: TRBD2; cdr3_aa: CASSPPNRLAGGQDTQYF; cdr3_nt: TGTGCCAGCAGCCCGCCGAACAGACTAGCGGGGGGGCAAGATACGCAGTATTTT
j_call: TRBJ1-5; v_call: TRBV28; clone_size: once; d_call: NA; cdr3_aa: CASSLAGGGSNQPQHF; cdr3_nt: TGTGCCAGCAGTTTAGCGGGCGGGGGGTCCAATCAGCCCCAGCATTTT
j_call: TRBJ1-6; v_call: TRBV28; clone_size: NA; d_call: NA; cdr3_aa: CASSLWTDQTLNSPLHF; cdr3_nt: TGTGCCAGCAGTTTGTGGACAGACCAGACATTGAATTCACCCCTCCACTTT
j_call: TRBJ1-2; v_call: TRBV19; clone_size: NA; d_call: NA; cdr3_aa: CASKFKEIYGYTF; cdr3_nt: TGTGCCAGTAAGTTCAAGGAGATCTATGGCTACACCTTC
j_call: TRBJ2-1; v_call: TRBV10-2; clone_size: few; d_call: TRBD2; cdr3_aa: CASCRGGSSYNEQFF; cdr3_nt: TGCGCCAGCTGCCGGGGGGGGAGCTCCTACAATGAGCAGTTCTTC
j_call: TRBJ1-4; v_call: TRBV11-3; clone_size: NA; d_call: NA; cdr3_aa: CASSFLPSPEKLFF; cdr3_nt: TGTGCCAGCAGCTTCCTCCCCTCTCCTGAAAAACTGTTTTTT
j_call: TRBJ1-1; v_call: TRBV6-6; clone_size: NA; d_call: TRBD1; cdr3_aa: CASSYSGTEEAFF; cdr3_nt: TGTGCCAGCAGTTATTCCGGGACAGAGGAAGCTTTCTTT
j_call: TRBJ1-1; v_call: TRBV5-1; clone_size: once; d_call: NA; cdr3_aa: CASSLGQKGRAFF; cdr3_nt: TGCGCCAGCAGCTTGGGACAGAAAGGCAGGGCTTTCTTT
j_call: TRBJ2-1; v_call: TRBV5-1; clone_size: NA; d_call: TRBD1; cdr3_aa: CASSRGTGFNEQFF; cdr3_nt: TGCGCCAGCAGTCGGGGGACAGGGTTCAATGAGCAGTTCTTC
j_call: TRBJ2-7; v_call: TRBV28; clone_size: many; d_call: TRBD1; cdr3_aa: CASEKPGTGTYEQYF; cdr3_nt: TGTGCCAGCGAGAAACCCGGGACAGGGACCTACGAGCAGTACTTC
j_call: TRBJ2-2; v_call: TRBV3-1/TRBV3-2; clone_size: NA; d_call: NA; cdr3_aa: CASSQGARASGELFF; cdr3_nt: TGTGCCAGCAGCCAAGGCGCCAGGGCGTCCGGGGAGCTGTTTTTT
j_call: TRBJ2-7; v_call: TRBV3-1/TRBV3-2; clone_size: NA; d_call: TRBD1; cdr3_aa: CASSQVDRAYEQYF; cdr3_nt: TGTGCCAGCAGCCAGGTGGACAGGGCATACGAGCAGTACTTC
j_call: TRBJ1-1; v_call: TRBV19; clone_size: NA; d_call: TRBD1; cdr3_aa: CASSKTGGPTEAFF; cdr3_nt: TGTGCCAGTAGTAAAACAGGGGGCCCCACTGAAGCTTTCTTT
j_call: TRBJ2-5; v_call: TRBV3-1/TRBV3-2; clone_size: once; d_call: NA; cdr3_aa: CASSRQGPSGRAQYF; cdr3_nt: TGTGCCAGCAGCCGACAGGGGCCCTCAGGGAGGGCCCAGTACTTC
j_call: TRBJ1-6; v_call: TRBV18; clone_size: NA; d_call: NA; cdr3_aa: CASSPPPGTPHLSYNSPLHF; cdr3_nt: TGTGCCAGCTCACCCCCTCCCGGGACACCTCACCTCTCCTATAATTCACCCCTCCACTTT
j_call: TRBJ1-2; v_call: TRBV28; clone_size: NA; d_call: NA; cdr3_aa: CASSLLHRRLNYGYTF; cdr3_nt: TGTGCCAGCAGTTTACTCCACCGGCGACTTAACTATGGCTACACCTTC
j_call: TRBJ2-7; v_call: TRBV4-1; clone_size: NA; d_call: NA; cdr3_aa: CASSQVRLSYEQYF; cdr3_nt: TGCGCCAGCAGCCAAGTCCGCCTATCCTACGAGCAGTACTTC